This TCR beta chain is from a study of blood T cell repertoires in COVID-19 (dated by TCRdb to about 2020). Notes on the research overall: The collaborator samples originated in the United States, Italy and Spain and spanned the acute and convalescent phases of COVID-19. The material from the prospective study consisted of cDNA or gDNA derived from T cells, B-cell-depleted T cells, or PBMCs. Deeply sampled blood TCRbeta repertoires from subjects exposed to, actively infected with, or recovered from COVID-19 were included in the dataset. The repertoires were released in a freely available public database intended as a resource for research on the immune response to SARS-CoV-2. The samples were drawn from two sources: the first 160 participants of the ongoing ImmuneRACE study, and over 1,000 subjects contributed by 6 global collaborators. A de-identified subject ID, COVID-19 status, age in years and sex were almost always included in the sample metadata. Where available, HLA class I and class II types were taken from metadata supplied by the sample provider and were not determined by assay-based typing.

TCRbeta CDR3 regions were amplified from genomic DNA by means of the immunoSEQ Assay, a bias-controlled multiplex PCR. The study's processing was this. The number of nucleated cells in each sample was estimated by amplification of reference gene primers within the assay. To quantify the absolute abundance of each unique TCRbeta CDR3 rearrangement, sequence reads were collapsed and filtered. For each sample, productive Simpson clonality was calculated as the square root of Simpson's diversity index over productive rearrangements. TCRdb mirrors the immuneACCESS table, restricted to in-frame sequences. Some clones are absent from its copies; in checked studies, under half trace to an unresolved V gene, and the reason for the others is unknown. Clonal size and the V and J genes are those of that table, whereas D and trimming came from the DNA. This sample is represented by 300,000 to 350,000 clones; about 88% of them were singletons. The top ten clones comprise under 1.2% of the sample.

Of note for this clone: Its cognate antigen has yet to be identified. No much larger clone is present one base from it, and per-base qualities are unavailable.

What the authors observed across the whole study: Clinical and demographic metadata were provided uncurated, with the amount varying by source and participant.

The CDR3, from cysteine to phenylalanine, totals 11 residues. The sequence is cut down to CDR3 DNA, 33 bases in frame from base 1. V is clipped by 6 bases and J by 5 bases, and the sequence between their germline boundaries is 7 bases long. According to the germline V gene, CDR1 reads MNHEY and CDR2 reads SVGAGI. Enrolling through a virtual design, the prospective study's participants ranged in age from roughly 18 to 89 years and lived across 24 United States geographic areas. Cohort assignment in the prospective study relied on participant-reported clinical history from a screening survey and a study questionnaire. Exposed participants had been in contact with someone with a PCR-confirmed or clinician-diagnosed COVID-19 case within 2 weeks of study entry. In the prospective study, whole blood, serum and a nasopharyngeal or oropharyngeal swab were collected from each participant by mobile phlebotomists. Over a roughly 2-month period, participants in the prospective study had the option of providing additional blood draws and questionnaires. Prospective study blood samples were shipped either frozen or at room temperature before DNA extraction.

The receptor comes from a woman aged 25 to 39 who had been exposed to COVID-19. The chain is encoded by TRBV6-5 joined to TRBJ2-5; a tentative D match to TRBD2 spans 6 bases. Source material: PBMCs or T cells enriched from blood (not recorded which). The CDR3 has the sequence CASSRGETQYF. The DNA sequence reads TGTGCCAGCAGCCGGGGGGAGACCCAGTACTTC.